The rows below give T cell receptor beta chains drawn from one sample of a study of metastatic and nonmetastatic thyroid tumors. Via MiXCR, TCRdb re-called the PCR reads. The data contain around 37,000 clones, around 24% of them seen just once; the ten biggest clones take up 14%. The sequenced material came from tumor tissue. The receptor source for this set is a female donor with papillary thyroid cancer or a benign thyroid nodule (not recorded which). Some clones in this sample may be carry-over from other donors' samples. CDR3s include the opening cysteine and the closing phenylalanine or tryptophan. Each record gives: CDR3 DNA, CDR3 protein, D gene, V gene, J gene, clone size. D genes are given only for firm matches. Clone size, where shown, is once, few, many, or a class for clones that have expanded.

TGTGCCAGCTCACCACCGGGGGCAGGGAACACTGAAGCTTTCTTT	CASSPPGAGNTEAFF	NA	TRBV18	TRBJ1-1	NA
TGTGCCAGCAGTTCACAGACAGCTCGTAACACAGATACGCAGTATTTT	CASSSQTARNTDTQYF	NA	TRBV6-1	TRBJ2-3	NA
TGCAGTGCTAACGGCGACATTAGCACAGATACGCAGTATTTT	CSANGDISTDTQYF	NA	TRBV20-1	TRBJ2-3	many
TGTGCCAGCAGTAAGGGGACTAATTGGGAGACCCAGTACTTC	CASSKGTNWETQYF	TRBD2	TRBV2	TRBJ2-5	many
TGTGCCAGTAGTATAACCAGGGGTCTTCTTTTGAGTGGCTACACCTTC	CASSITRGLLLSGYTF	NA	TRBV19	TRBJ1-2	many
TGTGCCAGCAGTGGCAATCAGCCCCAGCATTTT	CASSGNQPQHF	NA	TRBV28	TRBJ1-5	many
TGTGCCAGCAGTGAATCGACAGACGTTTCTGAGCAGTTCTTC	CASSESTDVSEQFF	NA	TRBV25-1	TRBJ2-1	NA
TGTGCCAGCAGCTTGGGTCAGGGGACCCCTCTCTACGAGCAGTACTTC	CASSLGQGTPLYEQYF	NA	TRBV7-6	TRBJ2-7	NA
TGCGCCAGCAGCTTGGCGGATGAGCAGTACTTC	CASSLADEQYF	NA	TRBV5-1	TRBJ2-7	NA
TGCGCCAGCATCCTTGACGTACTCTACGAGCAGTACTTC	CASILDVLYEQYF	NA	TRBV5-1	TRBJ2-7	NA
TGTGCCATCAGCCACGTTACCGGGACTAGCGAATCCTACGAGCAGTACTTC	CAISHVTGTSESYEQYF	TRBD2	TRBV10-3	TRBJ2-7	NA
TGTGCCAGCAGTTTACCCCCACTAGCGGGTGGATACGAGCAGTACTTC	CASSLPPLAGGYEQYF	TRBD2	TRBV6-2/TRBV6-3	TRBJ2-7	NA
TGTGCCAGCAGTTCCCCTACTACGGTGCAGTACTTC	CASSSPTTVQYF	NA	TRBV28	TRBJ2-7	few
TGTGCCAGCAGCCCGGGACTAGCGTTATACAATGAGCAGTTCTTC	CASSPGLALYNEQFF	TRBD2	TRBV4-2	TRBJ2-1	many
TGCGCCAGCAGCCAAGGGCGAAGTGTGACTAATGAAAAACTGTTTTTT	CASSQGRSVTNEKLFF	NA	TRBV5-1	TRBJ1-4	few
TGTGCCAGCAGTCGGACTAGCGGGAGGGGGGGGGAGCAGTACTTC	CASSRTSGRGGEQYF	TRBD2	TRBV6-1	TRBJ2-7	few
TGTGCCAGCAGACCCGGGAGACTTACCTACAATGAGCAGTTCTTC	CASRPGRLTYNEQFF	NA	TRBV6-2/TRBV6-3	TRBJ2-1	few
TGCGCCAGCAGCCCCATTAGCGGGAGCGTTGCAGATACGCAGTATTTT	CASSPISGSVADTQYF	TRBD2	TRBV5-1	TRBJ2-3	NA
TGTGCCAGCAGTTACGCGACAGGATTCTATGAGCAGTTCTTC	CASSYATGFYEQFF	NA	TRBV6-2/TRBV6-3	TRBJ2-1	few
TGCGCCAGCAGCTTTCTGTCAGATACGCAGTATTTT	CASSFLSDTQYF	NA	TRBV5-1	TRBJ2-3	many